A single sample gave rise to the 22 T cell receptor beta chains below, sequenced in a study of CD8+CD57+ T cells in acquired aplastic anemia. Genomic DNA provided the template from which TCR beta VDJ and CDR3 profiles were obtained. TCRdb ran MiXCR on the reads and lists one entry per CDR3 protein. This sample has some 170,000 distinct CDR3 sequences, with about 48% found just once. The specimen sequenced was sorted CD4+, CD8+, or CD8+CD57+ T cells (not recorded which) from PBMCs. The origin of the receptors is a human donor in good health.

The rearrangement links TRBV10-1 to TRBJ2-7; D gene uncertain. The CDR3 is 18 amino acids. Germline-derived CDR1 and CDR2 are WNHNN and SYGVQD (reference sequence). Trimming took 3 bases from V and 2 from J, leaving 23 bases between them. The CDR3 region is CASSESTEQIIRTYEQYF. CDR3 sequence (DNA): TGCGCCAGCAGTGAATCAACAGAGCAAATAATTAGAACCTACGAGCAGTACTTC.

This clonotype has ten or more counts. The chain links TRBV7-2 to TRBJ1-1; D gene uncertain. Germline V lookup: CDR1 SGHTA, CDR2 FQGNSA. The CDR3 runs to 12 residues. The V and J ends lost 4 bases and 7 bases respectively, with 10 bases between them. CDR3 nucleotides: TGTGCCAGCAGCTGGGCACACCTTGAAGCTTTCTTT. This gives the protein CASSWAHLEAFF. Together with reference TRBV7-2 and TRBJ1-1, the CDR3 gives the full variable domain: GAGVSQSPSNKVTEKGKDVELRCDPISGHTALYWYRQSLGQGLEFLIYFQGNSAPDKSGLPSDRFSAERTGGSVSTLTIQRTQQEDSAVYLCASSWAHLEAFFGQGTRLTVV.

This clonotype was seen more than once but under ten times. V and J are TRBV20-1 and TRBJ2-5, with D uncertain. The CDR3 covers 14 residues. V was shortened by 0 bases and J by 1 base, with 9 bases between the two germline ends. From germline, CDR1 is DFQATT and CDR2 SNEGSKA (reference sequence). The chain's CDR3 is CSARDESAQETQYF. The CDR3 DNA reads as TGCAGTGCTAGAGATGAGAGCGCCCAAGAGACCCAGTACTTC.

Here the CDR3 reads CASSYRGQGRNSPLHF. In nucleotides, the CDR3 is TGTGCCAGCAGTTATAGGGGACAGGGTAGAAATTCACCCCTCCACTTT. The V and J genes are TRBV6-5 and TRBJ1-6, with 9 bases aligning to TRBD1. Trimming cost V 3 bases and J 7 bases; bases outside gene matches: 7. Germline V lookup: CDR1 MNHEY, CDR2 SVGAGI. The CDR3 runs 16 residues.

On this clonotype itself: A junction end diverges from the germline sequence, so it may reflect a read error. This chain connects TRBV29-1 to TRBJ1-2; no reliable D call. The CDR3 length is 10 residues. The germline CDR1 and CDR2 sequences are SQVTM and ANQGSEA. CDR3 coding DNA: TGCAGCGTTGAAGAAGAGCAGTGGGAATTC. This encodes CSVEEEQWEF.

V is TRBV3-1 and J is TRBJ2-7; 8 bases fit TRBD2. Losses at the gene ends were 5 bases for V and 3 bases for J; bases not matched to a gene: 9. The CDR3 extends over 15 amino acids. Germline V gene sequence: CDR1 LGHDT, CDR2 YNNKEL (reference sequence). The CDR3 coding sequence is TGTGCCAGCAGCGCAAGCGGGAGACAGTACTACGAGCAGTACTTC. Translation gives CASSASGRQYYEQYF.

This clonotype has just a few counts. The chain joins TRBV2 to TRBJ2-3, with 8 bases matching TRBD2. Germline lookup yields CDR1 SNHLY and CDR2 FYNNEI. J lost 11 bases, V lost 6 bases, and 13 bases had no gene match. The CDR3 contains 14 residues. This CDR3 is CASSVDSSTSVQYF. As DNA, the CDR3 is TGTGCCAGCAGCGTAGATAGTTCGACTAGCGTGCAGTATTTT.

The chain combines TRBV7-8 with TRBJ2-7; 9 bases line up with TRBD1. This CDR3 contains 14 residues. The V gene end was trimmed by 5 bases and the J gene end by 3 bases; junction bases not matched to a gene: 5. Germline CDR1 SGHVS, CDR2 FQNEAQ. The CDR3 here is CASSPPGQGYEQYF. CDR3 in DNA: TGTGCCAGCAGCCCCCCGGGACAGGGCTACGAGCAGTACTTC.

The chain couples TRBV5-5 to TRBJ1-1; TRBD1 is a possible D gene (6 bases). This CDR3 contains 15 residues. CDR1 is SGHKS, CDR2 YYEKEE, per germline (reference sequence). Trimming cost V 1 base and J 1 base, with 11 bases left between them. CDR3 DNA: TGTGCCAGCAGCTTGATCGCACAGGGGAACACTGAAGCTTTCTTT. As protein: CASSLIAQGNTEAFF.

This clonotype was seen ten or more times. This rearrangement joins TRBV20-1 to TRBJ2-5; 12 nucleotides align to TRBD1. The CDR3 runs 15 residues. The junction had 3 bases not matched to a gene; V was cut back by 0 bases and J by 4 bases. The V gene's germline CDR1 is DFQATT and CDR2 SNEGSKA (reference sequence). The CDR3 DNA follows: TGCAGTGCTAGAGAATGGGACAGGGGGCTAGAGACCCAGTACTTC. Protein: CSAREWDRGLETQYF.

This clonotype has a count of ten or more. The V and J genes are TRBV4-1 and TRBJ2-7; 7 positions agree with TRBD1. The germline V gene has CDR1 MGHRA and CDR2 YSYEKL. There are 16 residues in the CDR3. The junction had 7 bases not matched to a gene; V was cut back by 0 bases and J by 2 bases. The DNA of the CDR3 is TGCGCCAGCAGCCAAGACCAACAGGGGATACCCTACGAGCAGTACTTC. It yields the protein CASSQDQQGIPYEQYF.

The sample holds one count of this clonotype. A clone one base away is much larger, so this may be a read error. The rearrangement joins TRBV13 to TRBJ1-5; 8 positions agree with TRBD1. Germline V CDR1 and CDR2: PRHDT, FYEKMQ (reference sequence). CDR3 length equals 15 residues. The CDR3: CASSLGTGGNQPRHF. CDR3 DNA sequence: TGTGCCAGCAGCTTGGGTACAGGGGGAAATCAGCCCCGGCATTTT.

The V and J genes are TRBV20-1 and TRBJ2-7; 8 bases are shared with TRBD1. V shed 1 base and J 2 bases; nucleotides not matched to a gene: 7. The CDR3 runs 15 residues. Germline V gene lookup returns CDR1 DFQATT and CDR2 SNEGSKA (reference sequence). The DNA of the CDR3 is TGCAGTGCTAGAGCCGGGACAGGCCTTACCTACGAGCAGTACTTC. Translation: CSARAGTGLTYEQYF.

The gene calls are TRBV29-1 and TRBJ1-4, with D unresolved. Between the trimmed V and J ends, which lost 4 bases and 7 bases, there was a span of 7 bases. The germline V gene encodes CDR1 SQVTM and CDR2 ANQGSEA. This CDR3 spans 11 amino acids. The CDR3 loop is CSVGIGEKLFF. CDR3 in DNA: TGCAGCGTTGGGATCGGTGAAAAACTGTTTTTT. Supplemented by reference TRBV29-1 and TRBJ1-4, the full variable domain reads SAVISQKPSRDICQRGTSLTIQCQVDSQVTMMFWYRQQPGQSLTLIATANQGSEATYESGFVIDKFPISRPNLTFSTLTVSNMSPEDSSIYLCSVGIGEKLFFGSGTQLSVL.

The chain links TRBV27 to TRBJ2-1, with D possibly being TRBD2 (6 bases). The CDR3 sequence is 16 residues long. Per germline, CDR1 MNHEY and CDR2 SMNVEV (reference sequence). V lost 4 bases to trimming and J lost 4 bases, with 17 bases between them. CDR3 nucleotides: TGTGCCAGCAGTTCCCTACGGGACTCCCCGTACAATGAGCAGTTCTTC. Translated, it gives CASSSLRDSPYNEQFF.

This clonotype was found many times. J is TRBJ1-1 and V is TRBV5-4, with D hard to call. CDR1 is SGHNT and CDR2 is YYREEE in the germline V gene (reference sequence). With 3 bases removed from V and 1 base from J, the gap between germline ends came to 10 bases. The CDR3 is 14 amino acids. The chain's CDR3 is CASSWLLGNTEAFF. In nucleotides, the CDR3 is TGTGCCAGCAGCTGGCTCCTCGGGAACACTGAAGCTTTCTTT.

The CDR3 region is CATSRGSANTGELFF. In DNA, the CDR3 is TGTGCCACCAGCAGAGGGTCAGCGAACACCGGGGAGCTGTTTTTT. The J gene is TRBJ2-2, the V gene TRBV15; D gene ambiguous. Germline loops: CDR1 LNHNV, CDR2 YYDKDF (reference sequence). This CDR3 is built from 15 residues. Trimming pared 1 base from V and 0 bases from J, leaving 6 bases between.

The chain recombines TRBV2 with TRBJ2-3, with 7 bases matching TRBD1. Looked up from germline, CDR1 is SNHLY and CDR2 is FYNNEI. This CDR3 spans 15 amino acids. Trimming cost V 6 bases and J 6 bases; bases outside gene matches: 12. The CDR3 sequence is CASRRTGVSEDTQYF. The CDR3 DNA follows: TGTGCCAGCAGACGGACAGGCGTGTCCGAGGATACGCAGTATTTT.

V and J are TRBV19 and TRBJ1-5; tentative D call: TRBD1 (5 bases). This CDR3 region has 17 residues. V was shortened by 11 bases and J by 0 bases, with 23 bases between the two germline ends. The germline CDR1 and CDR2 sequences are LNHDA and SQIVND (reference sequence). The CDR3 sequence is CAGPYPLVGDSNQPQHF. CDR3 coding DNA: TGTGCCGGCCCATACCCCTTAGTGGGGGATAGCAATCAGCCCCAGCATTTT. Using reference TRBV19 and TRBJ1-5 for the parts outside the CDR3, the full variable domain is DGGITQSPKYLFRKEGQNVTLSCEQNLNHDAMYWYRQDPGQGLRLIYYSQIVNDFQKGDIAEGYSVSREKKESFPLTVTSAQKNPTAFYLCAGPYPLVGDSNQPQHFGDGTRLSIL.

This rearrangement joins TRBV24-1 to TRBJ2-1, with no clear D. V dropped 3 bases and J dropped 5 bases, with 13 bases sitting between them. The CDR3 has 15 amino acids. CDR1 is KGHDR, CDR2 SFDVKD, per germline. The chain's CDR3 is CATSDPADPNNEQFF. As DNA, the CDR3 is TGTGCCACCAGTGATCCCGCGGATCCGAACAATGAGCAGTTCTTC.

The gene calls are TRBV27 and TRBJ2-1; the D gene could be TRBD1 or TRBD2 (5 bases each). Trimming took 7 bases from V and 0 from J, leaving 19 bases between them. The germline gives CDR1 MNHEY, CDR2 SMNVEV (reference sequence). CDR3 length: 17 residues. The CDR3 sequence is CASTYGRGESSYNEQFF. CDR3 bases: TGTGCCAGCACATACGGTCGAGGGGAGAGCTCCTACAATGAGCAGTTCTTC.

This clonotype was observed a handful of times. The chain recombines TRBV5-6 with TRBJ2-2; 9 nucleotides agree with TRBD1. The CDR3 consists of 16 residues. The V segment lost 2 bases and the J segment 2 bases; nucleotides outside the gene matches: 4. CDR1 is SGHDT, CDR2 YYEEEE, per germline. Here the CDR3 DNA reads TGTGCCAGCAGCTTACTGACAGGGGGAAACACCGGGGAGCTGTTTTTT. Encoded protein: CASSLLTGGNTGELFF.